The next 11 T cell receptor beta chains were all read from a single sample in a study of blood T cell repertoires in COVID-19 (TCRdb year 2020). Library prep was done by the immunoSEQ multiplex PCR assay. The immuneACCESS repertoire file appears here via TCRdb, limited to in-frame rearrangements. These files lack a portion of the clones; in checked studies, under half of the deficit traces to unresolved V genes, and the cause of the others is not known. Within this sample are 100,000 to 150,000 clones, with roughly 74% of them counted one time only. The top ten clonotypes cover around 5.5% of the sample. Sequencing used peripheral blood. The receptor set was obtained from a man aged 60-69 years with acute or convalescent COVID-19.

The rearrangement joins TRBV14 to TRBJ1-2, with TRBD1 matching 11 bases. Looked up from germline, CDR1 is SGHDN and CDR2 is FVKESK. The CDR3 has 13 amino acids. V lost 8 bases, J lost 8 bases, and 7 bases stayed unmatched. The CDR3 here is CASALDRGLGYTF. Here the CDR3 DNA reads TGTGCCAGCGCCCTGGACAGGGGGCTGGGCTACACCTTC. Drawing the rest from reference TRBV14 and TRBJ1-2, the complete variable domain is EAGVTQFPSHSVIEKGQTVTLRCDPISGHDNLYWYRRVMGKEIKFLLHFVKESKQDESGMPNNRFLAERTGGTYSTLKVQPAELEDSGVYFCASALDRGLGYTFGSGTRLTVV.

This clone was counted a few times. The CDR3: CASSSLDLNGYTF. CDR3 DNA sequence: TGTGCCAGTAGTTCCCTCGACTTAAATGGCTACACCTTC. The genes are TRBV19 and TRBJ1-2; D gene ambiguous. CDR1 is LNHDA, CDR2 SQIVND, per germline (reference sequence). This CDR3 region has 13 residues. V lost 5 bases and J lost 6, with 13 bases in between.

This rearrangement joins TRBV30 to TRBJ1-1; D is undetermined. Germline-derived CDR1 and CDR2 are GTSNPN and SVGIG (reference sequence). The germline V and J ends were trimmed by 2 bases and 3 bases, with 10 bases remaining between them. The CDR3 extends over 13 amino acids. The CDR3 region has the DNA TGTGCCTGGAGTCTAGCTGTGGACACTGAAGCTTTCTTT. It translates to CAWSLAVDTEAFF. Supplemented by reference TRBV30 and TRBJ1-1, the full variable domain reads SQTIHQWPATLVQPVGSPLSLECTVEGTSNPNLYWYRQAAGRGLQLLFYSVGIGQISSEVPQNLSASRPQDRQFILSSKKLLLSDSGFYLCAWSLAVDTEAFFGQGTRLTVV.

The chain joins TRBV10-3 to TRBJ2-1, with 8 bases matching TRBD2. Trimming removed 1 base from V and 6 bases from J; junction bases left unmatched: 5. This CDR3 spans 15 amino acids. Germline values: CDR1 ENHRY, CDR2 SYGVKD. The CDR3 here is CAISELTGGPNEQFF. As DNA, the CDR3 is TGTGCCATCAGTGAGTTGACGGGAGGGCCCAATGAGCAGTTCTTC.

In this sample, this clone turned up a few times. V and J are TRBV5-1 and TRBJ1-2; 11 positions match TRBD1. With 2 bases clipped from V and 8 bases from J, the junction kept 5 bases outside the gene matches. The CDR3 totals 14 residues. The germline CDR1 and CDR2 sequences are SGHRS and YFSETQ. In DNA, the CDR3 is TGCGCCAGCAGCTTCGGACAGGGGGCGGGCGGCTACACCTTC. Amino acids: CASSFGQGAGGYTF.

The chain is built from TRBV2 and TRBJ1-6; a weak D match, TRBD1 (6 bases). There are 18 residues in the CDR3. The V end was cut by 0 bases, the J end by 4 bases, with 16 bases between. The germline gives CDR1 SNHLY, CDR2 FYNNEI. CDR3 sequence reads: CASSEAGAGASYNSPLHF. The CDR3, as DNA: TGTGCCAGCAGTGAAGCGGGAGCAGGGGCCAGTTATAATTCACCCCTCCACTTT.

The chain joins TRBV10-1 to TRBJ2-2, with 7 nucleotides matching TRBD2. The germline gives CDR1 WNHNN, CDR2 SYGVQD (reference sequence). The trim removed 5 bases at V and 3 bases at J, leaving 6 bases unmatched. CDR3 length: 15 residues. This chain's CDR3 is CASSPLGGDTGELFF. The CDR3 nucleotides read TGCGCCAGCAGTCCTTTGGGGGGGGACACCGGGGAGCTGTTTTTT.

The chain is built from TRBV18 and TRBJ2-7; TRBD1 agrees at 8 bases. The CDR3 runs 14 residues. Losses at the gene ends were 2 bases for V and 2 bases for J; bases not matched to a gene: 2. CDR1 and CDR2 (germline): KGHSH, LQKENI. The CDR3: CASSPGQGAYEQYF. The CDR3 coding sequence is TGTGCCAGCTCACCAGGACAGGGAGCCTACGAGCAGTACTTC.

The chain carries TRBV6-5 and TRBJ1-1, with D possibly being TRBD1 (5 bases). V was cut by 4 bases and J by 4 bases, with 13 bases left in between. Germline V gene data show CDR1 as MNHEY and CDR2 as SVGAGI. The CDR3 spans 14 residues. The CDR3 here is CASSSPGRSTEAFF. The CDR3 region has the DNA TGTGCCAGCAGTTCGCCAGGGAGGAGCACTGAAGCTTTCTTT.

The V and J genes are TRBV30 and TRBJ1-6; D is uncertain. The CDR3 contains 15 residues. Germline lookup yields CDR1 GTSNPN and CDR2 SVGIG (reference sequence). V was clipped by 3 bases and J by 15 bases, with 24 bases between them. This chain's CDR3 is CAWRTRGGPGLSLHF. The CDR3 nucleotides are TGTGCCTGGAGAACCCGGGGTGGCCCAGGTCTGAGCCTCCACTTT.

CDR3 sequence reads: CASRAGGSGGSPLHF. In nucleotides, the CDR3 is TGTGCCAGCAGGGCCGGTGGATCCGGCGGCTCACCCCTCCACTTT. The V call is TRBV6-5, the J call TRBJ1-6; the D is unclear. The germline V and J ends were trimmed by 6 bases and 10 bases, with 19 bases remaining between them. The CDR3 runs to 15 residues. Looked up from germline, CDR1 is MNHEY and CDR2 is SVGAGI.